This T cell receptor beta chain was retrieved from a study of blood T cell repertoires in COVID-19. About the research overall: Both acute and convalescent COVID-19 samples were obtained from the United States, Italy and Spain. Sources were T cells, B-cell-depleted T cells, or PBMCs; the material itself was cDNA or gDNA.

This CDR3 contains 12 residues. Trimming cost V 11 bases and J 5 bases; bases outside gene matches: 9. Study processing details: Reference gene primer amplification yielded estimated nucleated cell counts. Clones were sequenced by immunoSEQ multiplex PCR, and TCRdb holds only the in-frame ones, with some missing. D and trimming were read from the DNA, whereas the V and J calls and clone size are those reported in that table. This sample has some 260,000 clones, with approximately 86% found just once. This TCR was recovered from a human donor in a cohort sampled during active COVID-19. The sample comprised peripheral blood. V and J are TRBV12-3 or TRBV12-4 and TRBJ2-7, with 7 bases that match TRBD1. CDR3 in amino acids: CAAGQVIHEQYF. CDR3 coding DNA: TGTGCCGCCGGACAGGTGATCCACGAGCAGTACTTC.